The clone carrying this T cell receptor (beta chain) was picked up many times. Its antigen is still unknown. The record originates from a study of CD8 T cells in ankylosing spondylitis. Study-wide results and limits: The clones that were linked to disease were reported to be significantly enriched in matched synovial fluid samples from ankylosing spondylitis patients. Disease-linked clones were found to be CD8+ and relatively rare in peripheral blood. Prior work had noted some motif variants in reactive arthritis blood and synovial fluid. A motif of 7 to 9 highly homologous TCR beta variants was seen as apparently characteristic of ankylosing spondylitis blood.

The CDR3 spans 20 residues. Germline assignment: CDR1 LGHNA and CDR2 YSLEER. Trimming cost V 1 base and J 4 bases; bases outside gene matches: 16. Libraries of TCR beta came from quantitative 5'-RACE with molecular barcodes. TCRdb used MiXCR to reprocess the 5' RACE reads, holding one entry per CDR3 protein. The sample lists some 400,000 distinct CDR3 sequences, around 24% occurring once. This clonotype originated in a male donor with ankylosing spondylitis. The rearrangement links TRBV4-3 to TRBJ2-2; 9 nucleotides line up with TRBD2. What was sequenced was blood, either unsorted or a sorted T cell fraction (not recorded which). The CDR3 DNA sequence: TGCGCCAGCAGCCAAGGGACTCTCGGAGGCGGGAGGGCTAGCACCGGGGAGCTGTTTTTT. Translating gives CASSQGTLGGGRASTGELFF.